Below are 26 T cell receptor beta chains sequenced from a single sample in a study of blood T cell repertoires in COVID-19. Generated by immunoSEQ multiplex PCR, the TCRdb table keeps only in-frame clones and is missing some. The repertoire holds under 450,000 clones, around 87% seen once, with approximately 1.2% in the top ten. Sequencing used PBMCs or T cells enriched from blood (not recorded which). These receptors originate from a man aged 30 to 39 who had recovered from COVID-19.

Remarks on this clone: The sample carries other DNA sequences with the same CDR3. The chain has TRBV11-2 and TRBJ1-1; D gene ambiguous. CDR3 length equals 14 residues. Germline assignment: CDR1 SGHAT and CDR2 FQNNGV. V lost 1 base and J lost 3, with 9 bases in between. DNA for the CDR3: TGTGCCAGCAGCTTAGTTGCCGGGGACACTGAAGCTTTCTTT. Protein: CASSLVAGDTEAFF.

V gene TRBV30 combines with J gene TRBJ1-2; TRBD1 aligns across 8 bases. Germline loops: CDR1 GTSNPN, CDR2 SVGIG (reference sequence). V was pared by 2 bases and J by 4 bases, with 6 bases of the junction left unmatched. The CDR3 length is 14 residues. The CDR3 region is CAWSWQDRVYGYTF. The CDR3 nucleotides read TGTGCCTGGAGTTGGCAGGACAGGGTCTATGGCTACACCTTC.

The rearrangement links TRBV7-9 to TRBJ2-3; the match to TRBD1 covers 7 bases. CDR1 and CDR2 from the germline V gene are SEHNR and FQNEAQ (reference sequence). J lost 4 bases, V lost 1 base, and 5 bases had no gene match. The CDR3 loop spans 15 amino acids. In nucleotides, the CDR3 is TGTGCCAGCAGCTTAGGACAGGGTAGGGCAGATACGCAGTATTTT. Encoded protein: CASSLGQGRADTQYF.

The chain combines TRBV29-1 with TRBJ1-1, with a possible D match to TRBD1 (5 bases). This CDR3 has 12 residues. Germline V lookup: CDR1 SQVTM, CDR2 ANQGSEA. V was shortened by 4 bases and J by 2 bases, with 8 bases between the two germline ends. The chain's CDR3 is CSVAGGNTEAFF. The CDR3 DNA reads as TGCAGCGTTGCCGGGGGAAACACTGAAGCTTTCTTT.

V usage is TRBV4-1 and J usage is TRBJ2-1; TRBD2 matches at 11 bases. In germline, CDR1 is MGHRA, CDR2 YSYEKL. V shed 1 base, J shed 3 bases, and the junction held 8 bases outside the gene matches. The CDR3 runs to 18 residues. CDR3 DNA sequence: TGCGCCAGCAGCCAAGGTGGAGGGACTAGCGGAGACTACAATGAGCAGTTCTTC. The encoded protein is CASSQGGGTSGDYNEQFF.

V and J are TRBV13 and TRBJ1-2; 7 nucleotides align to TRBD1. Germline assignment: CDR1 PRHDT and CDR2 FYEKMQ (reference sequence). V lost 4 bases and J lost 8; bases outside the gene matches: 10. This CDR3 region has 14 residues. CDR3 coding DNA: TGTGCCAGCAGCTCGTCCCGGGACAGTGCAGGCTACACCTTC. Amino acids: CASSSSRDSAGYTF.

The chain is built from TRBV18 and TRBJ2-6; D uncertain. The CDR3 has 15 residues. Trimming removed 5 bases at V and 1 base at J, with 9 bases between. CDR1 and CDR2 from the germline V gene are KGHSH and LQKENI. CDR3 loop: CASSGEHSGANVLTF. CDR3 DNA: TGTGCCAGCTCAGGTGAACATTCTGGGGCCAACGTCCTGACTTTC. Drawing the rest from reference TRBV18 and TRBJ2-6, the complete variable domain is NAGVMQNPRHLVRRRGQEARLRCSPMKGHSHVYWYRQLPEEGLKFMVYLQKENIIDESGMPKERFSAEFPKEGPSILRIQQVVRGDSAAYFCASSGEHSGANVLTFGAGSRLTVL.

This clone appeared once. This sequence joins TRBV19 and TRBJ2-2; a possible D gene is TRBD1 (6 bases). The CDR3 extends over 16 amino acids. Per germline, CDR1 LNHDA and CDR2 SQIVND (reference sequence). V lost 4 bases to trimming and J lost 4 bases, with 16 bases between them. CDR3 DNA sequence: TGTGCCAGTAGTACCAGGGGATCACCCCTCACCGGGGAGCTGTTTTTT. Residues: CASSTRGSPLTGELFF.

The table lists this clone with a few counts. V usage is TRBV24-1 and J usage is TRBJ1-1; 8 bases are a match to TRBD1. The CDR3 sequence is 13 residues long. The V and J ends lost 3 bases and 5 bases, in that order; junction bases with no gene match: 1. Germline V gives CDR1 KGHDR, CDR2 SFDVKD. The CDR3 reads CATSDGQGTEAFF. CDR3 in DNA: TGTGCCACCAGTGATGGACAGGGAACTGAAGCTTTCTTT.

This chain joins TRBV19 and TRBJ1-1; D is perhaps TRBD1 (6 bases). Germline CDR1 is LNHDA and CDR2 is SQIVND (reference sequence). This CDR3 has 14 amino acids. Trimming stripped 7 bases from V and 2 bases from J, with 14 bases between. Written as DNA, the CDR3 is TGTGCCAGTACCCTCGGGGGGGCCAACACTGAAGCTTTCTTT. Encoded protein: CASTLGGANTEAFF. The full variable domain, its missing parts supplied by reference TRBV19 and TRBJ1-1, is DGGITQSPKYLFRKEGQNVTLSCEQNLNHDAMYWYRQDPGQGLRLIYYSQIVNDFQKGDIAEGYSVSREKKESFPLTVTSAQKNPTAFYLCASTLGGANTEAFFGQGTRLTVV.

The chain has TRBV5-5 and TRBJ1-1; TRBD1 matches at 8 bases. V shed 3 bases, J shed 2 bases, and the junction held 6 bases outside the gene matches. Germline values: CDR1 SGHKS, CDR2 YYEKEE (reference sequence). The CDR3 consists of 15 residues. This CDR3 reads CASSSRTGTNTEAFF. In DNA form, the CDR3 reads TGTGCCAGCAGCTCGAGGACAGGGACAAACACTGAAGCTTTCTTT.

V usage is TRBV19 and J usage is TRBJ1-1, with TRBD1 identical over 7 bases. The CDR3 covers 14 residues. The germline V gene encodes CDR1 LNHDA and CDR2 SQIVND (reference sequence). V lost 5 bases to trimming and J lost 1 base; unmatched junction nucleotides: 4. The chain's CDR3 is CASSVGQTNTEAFF. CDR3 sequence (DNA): TGTGCCAGTAGTGTGGGACAGACGAACACTGAAGCTTTCTTT.

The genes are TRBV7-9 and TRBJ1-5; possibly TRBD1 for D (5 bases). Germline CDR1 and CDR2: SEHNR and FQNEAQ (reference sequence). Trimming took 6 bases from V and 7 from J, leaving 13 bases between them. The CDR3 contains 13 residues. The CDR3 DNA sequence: TGTGCCAGCAGTTTCCAGGGAGGGCAGCCCCAGCATTTT. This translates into CASSFQGGQPQHF.

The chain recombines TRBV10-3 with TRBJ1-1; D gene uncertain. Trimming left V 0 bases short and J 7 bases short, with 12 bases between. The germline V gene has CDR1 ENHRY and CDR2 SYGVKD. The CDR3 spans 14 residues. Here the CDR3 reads CAISESIAAFEAFF. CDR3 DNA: TGTGCCATCAGTGAGTCGATTGCGGCGTTTGAAGCTTTCTTT.

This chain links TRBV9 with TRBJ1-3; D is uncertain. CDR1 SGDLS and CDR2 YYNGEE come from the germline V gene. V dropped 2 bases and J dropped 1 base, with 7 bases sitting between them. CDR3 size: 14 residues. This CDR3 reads CASSVTGSGNTIYF. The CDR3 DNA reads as TGTGCCAGCAGCGTCACGGGATCTGGAAACACCATATATTTT.

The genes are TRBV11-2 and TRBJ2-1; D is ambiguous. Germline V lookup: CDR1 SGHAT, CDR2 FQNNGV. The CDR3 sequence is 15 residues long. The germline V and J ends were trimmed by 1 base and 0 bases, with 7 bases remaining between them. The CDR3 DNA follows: TGTGCCAGCAGCTTAGTCAGAAGCTCCTACAATGAGCAGTTCTTC. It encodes CASSLVRSSYNEQFF.

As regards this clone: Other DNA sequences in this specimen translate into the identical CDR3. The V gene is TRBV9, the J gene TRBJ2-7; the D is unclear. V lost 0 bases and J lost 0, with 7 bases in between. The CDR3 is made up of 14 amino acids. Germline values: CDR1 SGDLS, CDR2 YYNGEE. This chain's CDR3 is CASSVGPSSYEQYF. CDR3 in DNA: TGTGCCAGCAGCGTAGGTCCGAGCTCCTACGAGCAGTACTTC.

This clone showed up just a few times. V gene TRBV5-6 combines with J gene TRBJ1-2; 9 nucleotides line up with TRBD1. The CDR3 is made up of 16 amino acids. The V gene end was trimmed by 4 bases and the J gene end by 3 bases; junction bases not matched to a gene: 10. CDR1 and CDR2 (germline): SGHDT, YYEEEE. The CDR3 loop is CASSPFNRGLHYGYTF. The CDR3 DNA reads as TGTGCCAGCAGCCCGTTCAACAGGGGGCTACACTATGGCTACACCTTC.

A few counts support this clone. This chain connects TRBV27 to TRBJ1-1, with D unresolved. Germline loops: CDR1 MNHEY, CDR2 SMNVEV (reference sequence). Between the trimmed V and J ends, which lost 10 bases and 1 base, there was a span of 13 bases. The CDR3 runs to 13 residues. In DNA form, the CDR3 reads TGTGCCACCAAAACAGCCGCGAACACTGAAGCTTTCTTT. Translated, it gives CATKTAANTEAFF.

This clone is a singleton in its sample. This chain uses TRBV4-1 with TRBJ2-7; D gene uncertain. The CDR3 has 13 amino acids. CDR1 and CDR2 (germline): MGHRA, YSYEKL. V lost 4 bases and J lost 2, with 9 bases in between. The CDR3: CASSPQSAYEQYF. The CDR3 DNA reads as TGCGCCAGCAGCCCGCAGTCAGCCTACGAGCAGTACTTC.

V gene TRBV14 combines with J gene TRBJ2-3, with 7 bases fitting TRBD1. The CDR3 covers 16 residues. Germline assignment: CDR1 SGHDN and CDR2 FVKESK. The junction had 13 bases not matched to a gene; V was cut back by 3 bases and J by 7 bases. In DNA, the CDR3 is TGTGCCAGCAGCCAGGGCCTAGACAGGGATTTTAATACGCAGTATTTT. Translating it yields CASSQGLDRDFNTQYF.

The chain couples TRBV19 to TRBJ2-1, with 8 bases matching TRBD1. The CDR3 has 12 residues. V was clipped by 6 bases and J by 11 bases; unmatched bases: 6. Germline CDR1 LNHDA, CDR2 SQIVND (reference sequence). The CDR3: CASRPDRGKQFF. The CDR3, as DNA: TGTGCCAGTAGGCCTGACAGGGGAAAGCAGTTCTTC.

The CDR3 nucleotides read TGTGCCAGTAGTATACGACAGGGGAAGGCAGATACGCAGTATTTT. Its translation: CASSIRQGKADTQYF. The chain links TRBV19 to TRBJ2-3; 8 bases are a match to TRBD1. Trimming removed 2 bases from V and 4 bases from J; junction bases left unmatched: 5. In germline, CDR1 is LNHDA, CDR2 SQIVND (reference sequence). CDR3 length: 15 amino acids.

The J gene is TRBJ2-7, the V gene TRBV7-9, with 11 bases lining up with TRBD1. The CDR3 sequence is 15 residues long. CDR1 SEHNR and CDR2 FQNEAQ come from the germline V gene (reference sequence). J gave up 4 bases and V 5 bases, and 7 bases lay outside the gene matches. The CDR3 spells CASSPRGDRGYEQYF. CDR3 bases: TGTGCCAGCAGCCCCCGAGGGGACAGGGGGTACGAGCAGTACTTC.

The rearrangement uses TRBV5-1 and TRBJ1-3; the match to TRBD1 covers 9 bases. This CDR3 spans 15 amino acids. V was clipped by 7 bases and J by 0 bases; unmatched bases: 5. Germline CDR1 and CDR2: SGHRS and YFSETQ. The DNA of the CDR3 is TGCGCCAGCTGGACAGGGGCCGACTCTGGAAACACCATATATTTT. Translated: CASWTGADSGNTIYF.

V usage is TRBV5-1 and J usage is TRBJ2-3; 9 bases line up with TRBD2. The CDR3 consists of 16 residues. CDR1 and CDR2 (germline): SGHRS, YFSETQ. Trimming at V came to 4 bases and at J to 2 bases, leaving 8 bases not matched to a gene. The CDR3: CASSRALAGNTDTQYF. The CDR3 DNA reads TGCGCCAGCAGCCGGGCCCTAGCGGGGAACACAGATACGCAGTATTTT.